These 2 T cell receptor beta chains came from one sample sequenced in a study of T cells in women clearing cervical HPV infection (dated by TCRdb to the late 2010s). Library preparation employed the immunoSEQ multiplex PCR assay. TCRdb took this table from immuneACCESS and kept in-frame rearrangements with V and J called. Such tables lack part of the clones; where checked against another copy, unresolved V genes explain under half of the gap, and the rest is unexplained. The sample table holds 30,000 to 40,000 clones. The ten most abundant clones make up roughly 1.5% of the sample. The sequenced sample consisted of blood buffy coat. Receptor source: a woman aged 18-70 years with a cervical HPV16 infection that either progressed to CIN3+ or cleared (not recorded which).

A word on this clone: Sequencing ends 3 residues short of the CDR3 end; the germline J gene provides the rest. V is TRBV30 and J is TRBJ2-4, with 7 bases that match TRBD1. CDR1 and CDR2 from the germline V gene are GTSNPN and SVGIG (reference sequence). The CDR3 is 13 residues long. The CDR3 region is CAWSRDSNQPQYF. The CDR3 bases that were read are TGTGCCTGGTCCCGGGACAGCAATCAGCCT.

In regard to this clone: With the read ending 3 residues before the CDR3 end, the germline J gene is used to fill in that end. This rearrangement joins TRBV7-9 to TRBJ2-5; 7 nucleotides line up with TRBD1. This CDR3 contains 15 residues. In germline, CDR1 is SEHNR, CDR2 FQNEAQ (reference sequence). V trimming: 2 bases; J trimming: 1 base; junction bases outside the gene matches: 4. The CDR3 spells CASSLLGTAQETQYF. The sequenced CDR3 bases are TGTGCCAGCAGCTTATTGGGGACAGCCCAAGAGACC.